This T cell receptor beta chain was recovered during a study of T cell changes during pregnancy in multiple sclerosis. The J segment lost 5 bases and the V segment lost 0 bases, leaving 10 bases of the junction unmatched. This CDR3 has 19 residues. The germline gives CDR1 SGHNT, CDR2 YYREEE (reference sequence). Method: immunoSEQ multiplex PCR; TCRdb's copy keeps in-frame clones and lacks some. The table shows under 95,000 clones, with about 92% occurring only once. The J gene is TRBJ2-3, the V gene TRBV5-4, with 15 bases fitting TRBD2. The specimen comprised peripheral blood, sampled after pregnancy. The sequence was collected from a female donor with multiple sclerosis, enrolled in a pregnancy study. CDR3 coding DNA: TGTGCCAGCAGCTTGGAAACCGGGACTAGCGGGAGGTCGATAGATACGCAGTATTTT. Protein: CASSLETGTSGRSIDTQYF.